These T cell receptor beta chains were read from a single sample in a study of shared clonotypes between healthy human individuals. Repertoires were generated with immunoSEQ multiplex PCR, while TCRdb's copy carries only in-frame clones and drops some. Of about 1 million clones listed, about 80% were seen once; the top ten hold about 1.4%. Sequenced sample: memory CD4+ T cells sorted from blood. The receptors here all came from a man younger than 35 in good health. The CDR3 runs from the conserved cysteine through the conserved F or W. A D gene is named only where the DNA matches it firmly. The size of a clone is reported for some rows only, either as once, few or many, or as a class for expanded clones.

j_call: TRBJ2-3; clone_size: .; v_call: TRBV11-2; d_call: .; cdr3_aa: CASSESYTQYF; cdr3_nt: TGTGCCAGCAGCGAGAGTTATACGCAGTATTTT
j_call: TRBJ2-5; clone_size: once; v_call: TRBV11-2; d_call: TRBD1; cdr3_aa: CASSPKLTGAQETQYF; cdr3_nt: TGTGCCAGCAGCCCGAAATTGACAGGGGCCCAAGAGACCCAGTACTTC
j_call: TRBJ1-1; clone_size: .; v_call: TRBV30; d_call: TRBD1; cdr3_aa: CAWTRDRVNTEAFF; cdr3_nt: TGTGCCTGGACCCGGGACAGGGTGAACACTGAAGCTTTCTTT
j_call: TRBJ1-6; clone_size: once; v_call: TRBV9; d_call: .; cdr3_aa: CASSVVGVPPLHF; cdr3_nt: TGTGCCAGCAGCGTAGTCGGGGTCCCACCCCTCCACTTT
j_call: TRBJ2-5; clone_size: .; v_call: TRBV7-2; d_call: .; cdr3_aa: CASSLNRAAGETQYF; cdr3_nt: TGTGCCAGCAGCCTCAATAGGGCAGCAGGAGAGACCCAGTACTTC
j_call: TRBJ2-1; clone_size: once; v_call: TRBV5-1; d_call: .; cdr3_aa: CASSLVTSSGNEQFF; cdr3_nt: TGCGCCAGCAGCTTGGTAACTTCCTCTGGCAATGAGCAGTTCTTC
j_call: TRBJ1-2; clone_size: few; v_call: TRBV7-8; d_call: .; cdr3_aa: CASSLGRSYGYTF; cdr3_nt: TGTGCCAGCAGCTTAGGACGTTCCTATGGCTACACCTTC
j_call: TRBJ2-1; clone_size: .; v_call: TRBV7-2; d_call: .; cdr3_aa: CASSLAVGLYNEQFF; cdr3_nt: TGTGCCAGCAGCTTAGCGGTTGGACTCTACAATGAGCAGTTCTTC
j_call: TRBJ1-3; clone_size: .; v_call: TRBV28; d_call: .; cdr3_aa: CASSTQPSGNTIYF; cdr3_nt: TGTGCCAGCAGTACACAGCCCTCTGGAAACACCATATATTTT
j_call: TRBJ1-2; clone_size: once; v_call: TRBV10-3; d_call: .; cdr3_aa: CAISEKQGPAYGYTF; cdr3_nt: TGTGCCATCAGTGAAAAACAGGGTCCGGCCTATGGCTACACCTTC
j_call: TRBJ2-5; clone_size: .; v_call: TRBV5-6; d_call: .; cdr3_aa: CASSLGTDQETQYF; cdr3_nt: TGTGCCAGCAGCTTGGGGACGGACCAAGAGACCCAGTACTTC